The next 18 T cell receptor beta chains were all read from a single sample in a study of immune evolution from preneoplasia to lung adenocarcinoma. Repertoires were generated with immunoSEQ multiplex PCR, while TCRdb's copy carries only in-frame clones and drops some. The profile shows 20,000 to 25,000 clones, 70% to 85% of them singletons. Sequenced: FFPE invasive lung adenocarcinoma tissue. The receptors stem from a person in their sixties with lung adenocarcinoma.

The rearrangement links TRBV7-3 to TRBJ2-2, with 9 positions matching TRBD1. Per germline, CDR1 SGHTA and CDR2 FQGTGA. The CDR3 is 15 residues long. The V and J ends lost 5 bases and 6 bases, in that order; junction bases with no gene match: 7. The CDR3: CASSLPGTGPGELFF. CDR3 coding DNA: TGTGCCAGCAGCCTTCCCGGGACAGGGCCCGGGGAGCTGTTTTTT.

This chain uses TRBV9 with TRBJ2-4; 10 bases fit TRBD2. The ends lost 3 bases at V and 3 bases at J; junction bases unmatched: 9. The CDR3 is made up of 17 amino acids. The germline V gene has CDR1 SGDLS and CDR2 YYNGEE. CDR3 region: CASSETASGRVKNIQYF. DNA of the CDR3: TGTGCCAGCAGCGAAACGGCTAGCGGGAGAGTCAAAAACATTCAGTACTTC.

This clone was seen more than once but under ten times. The rearrangement joins TRBV4-1 to TRBJ1-2, with 8 positions matching TRBD1. Germline assignment: CDR1 MGHRA and CDR2 YSYEKL. CDR3 length: 14 residues. The junction had 6 bases not matched to a gene; V was cut back by 6 bases and J by 3 bases. CDR3 DNA: TGCGCCAGCAGTCAGGACAGGGATCACTATGGCTACACCTTC. As protein: CASSQDRDHYGYTF.

The chain combines TRBV18 with TRBJ1-5, with D perhaps matching TRBD1 (6 bases). The germline V gene has CDR1 KGHSH and CDR2 LQKENI. The CDR3 is 15 residues long. Trimming cost V 3 bases and J 4 bases, with 13 bases left between them. The CDR3 DNA sequence: TGTGCCAGCTCACCGACCGGGGGCGCGAATCAGCCCCAGCATTTT. Its protein is CASSPTGGANQPQHF.

This rearrangement joins TRBV7-2 to TRBJ1-4, with D maybe TRBD1 (5 bases). This CDR3 has 15 amino acids. The germline gives CDR1 SGHTA, CDR2 FQGNSA. The V gene lost 4 bases and the J gene lost 8 bases, with 17 bases spanning the gap. The DNA for the CDR3 is TGTGCCAGCAGCTCGGACGGGGCCCTAGGGGAAAAACTGTTTTTT. As protein: CASSSDGALGEKLFF.

The J gene is TRBJ1-2, the V gene TRBV5-6; the D is unclear. This CDR3 comprises 16 residues. CDR1 SGHDT and CDR2 YYEEEE come from the germline V gene. V was trimmed by 1 base and J by 6 bases, leaving 19 bases between them. Here the CDR3 DNA reads TGTGCCAGCAGCTTGAATGAGCGAAATTGGCGGGATGGCTACACCTTC. This gives the protein CASSLNERNWRDGYTF.

J is TRBJ2-5 and V is TRBV5-4; maybe TRBD2 (5 bases). The CDR3 covers 12 residues. CDR1 and CDR2 (germline): SGHNT, YYREEE (reference sequence). V was shortened by 3 bases and J by 5 bases, with 8 bases between the two germline ends. Written as DNA, the CDR3 is TGTGCCAGCAGCTCCGGGATGGAGACCCAGTACTTC. Translation gives CASSSGMETQYF.

The V call is TRBV28, the J call TRBJ1-4; a possible D gene is TRBD1 (6 bases). CDR3 length equals 15 residues. Trimming took off 5 bases at V and 0 bases at J, with 10 bases between the two ends. The V gene's germline CDR1 is MDHEN and CDR2 SYDVKM. The CDR3 here is CASSPGATTNEKLFF. The CDR3 coding sequence is TGTGCCAGCAGTCCAGGGGCGACAACTAATGAAAAACTGTTTTTT.

The rearrangement joins TRBV11-2 to TRBJ2-3; D may be TRBD1 (6 bases). CDR3 length equals 14 residues. Trimming cost V 4 bases and J 7 bases, with 15 bases left between them. The germline V gene has CDR1 SGHAT and CDR2 FQNNGV. CDR3 loop: CASSSHYRVNTQYF. In DNA form, the CDR3 reads TGTGCCAGCAGCTCACATTACAGGGTAAATACGCAGTATTTT.

This chain links TRBV6-1 with TRBJ1-5; D unresolved. Trimming removed 6 bases at V and 1 base at J, with 10 bases between. The germline V gene encodes CDR1 MNHNS and CDR2 SASEGT. This CDR3 spans 14 amino acids. CDR3 nucleotide sequence: TGTGCCAGCAGCTACAAGCCCAGCAATCAGCCCCAGCATTTT. The encoded protein is CASSYKPSNQPQHF.

V gene TRBV28 combines with J gene TRBJ1-5; D is uncertain. Germline CDR1 reads MDHEN; CDR2 reads SYDVKM. CDR3 length equals 17 residues. V was cut by 6 bases and J by 2 bases, with 20 bases left in between. CDR3 in amino acids: CASSPTLASWGNQPQHF. CDR3 DNA: TGTGCCAGCAGCCCAACCCTCGCCAGTTGGGGCAATCAGCCCCAGCATTTT.

This chain links TRBV11-2 with TRBJ2-1; 16 positions match TRBD2. The germline V gene has CDR1 SGHAT and CDR2 FQNNGV. After removal of 6 bases from V and 8 bases from J, the junction contained 7 bases not matched to a gene. This CDR3 contains 16 residues. In DNA form, the CDR3 reads TGTGCCAGCAGGGGCCGGGGACTAGCGGGAGGGCATGAGCAGTTCTTC. As protein: CASRGRGLAGGHEQFF.

The J gene is TRBJ2-7, the V gene TRBV7-2, with D tentatively TRBD2 (6 bases). Germline V gene data show CDR1 as SGHTA and CDR2 as FQGNSA. Deletions cut 5 bases from V and 3 bases from J, with 11 bases between. This CDR3 has 13 amino acids. The CDR3 is CASSPGEVYEQYF. DNA of the CDR3: TGTGCCAGCAGCCCGGGGGAGGTCTACGAGCAGTACTTC.

V and J are TRBV19 and TRBJ1-2; D is ambiguous. Trimming stripped 5 bases from V and 4 bases from J, with 26 bases between. The germline CDR1 and CDR2 sequences are LNHDA and SQIVND (reference sequence). The CDR3 extends over 18 amino acids. In nucleotides, the CDR3 is TGTGCCAGTAGTCCCCGTCCCTCCCGGGCCTCGGGAGGCTATGGCTACACCTTC. Its translation is CASSPRPSRASGGYGYTF. The full variable domain, in which reference TRBV19 and TRBJ1-2 provide the parts outside the CDR3, is DGGITQSPKYLFRKEGQNVTLSCEQNLNHDAMYWYRQDPGQGLRLIYYSQIVNDFQKGDIAEGYSVSREKKESFPLTVTSAQKNPTAFYLCASSPRPSRASGGYGYTFGSGTRLTVV.

The V and J genes are TRBV19 and TRBJ1-4; the D gene is possibly TRBD1 (6 bases). The V gene lost 9 bases and the J gene lost 3 bases, with 17 bases spanning the gap. The CDR3 covers 15 residues. Germline values: CDR1 LNHDA, CDR2 SQIVND (reference sequence). CDR3 protein: CASRDGGPANEKLFF. The CDR3, as DNA: TGTGCCAGCCGGGACGGGGGGCCTGCTAATGAAAAACTGTTTTTT.

This chain connects TRBV7-9 to TRBJ2-3; TRBD1 aligns across 10 bases. This CDR3 region has 14 residues. Trimming took 3 bases from V and 6 from J; bases not matched to a gene: 3. Germline values: CDR1 SEHNR, CDR2 FQNEAQ (reference sequence). DNA for the CDR3: TGTGCCAGCAGCTTGGGACAGGGGATGGATACGCAGTATTTT. Its translation: CASSLGQGMDTQYF.

In its sample, this clone was seen once. J is TRBJ2-3 and V is TRBV28; either TRBD1 or TRBD2 may supply D (5 bases each). The germline gives CDR1 MDHEN, CDR2 SYDVKM. V was clipped by 3 bases and J by 4 bases, with 8 bases between them. The CDR3 consists of 13 residues. This chain's CDR3 is CASSFVGADTQYF. DNA for the CDR3: TGTGCCAGCAGTTTTGTGGGGGCAGATACGCAGTATTTT.

The rearrangement uses TRBV6-1 and TRBJ2-7; 9 positions agree with TRBD2. Germline CDR1 is MNHNS and CDR2 is SASEGT. The V segment lost 0 bases and the J segment 0 bases; nucleotides outside the gene matches: 0. The CDR3 is 15 residues long. As DNA, the CDR3 is TGTGCCAGCAGTGAAGCTAGCGGGAGCTCCTACGAGCAGTACTTC. Its translation is CASSEASGSSYEQYF.